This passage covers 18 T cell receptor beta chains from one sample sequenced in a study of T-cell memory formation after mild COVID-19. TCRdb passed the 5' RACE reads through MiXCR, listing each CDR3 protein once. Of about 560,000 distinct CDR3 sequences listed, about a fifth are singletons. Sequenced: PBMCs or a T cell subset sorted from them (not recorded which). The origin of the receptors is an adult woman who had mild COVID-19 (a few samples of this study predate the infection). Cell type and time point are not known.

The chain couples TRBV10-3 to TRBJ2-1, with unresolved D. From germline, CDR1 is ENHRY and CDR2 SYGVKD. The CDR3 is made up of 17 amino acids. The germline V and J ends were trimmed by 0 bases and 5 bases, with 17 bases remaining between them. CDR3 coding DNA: TGTGCCATCAGTGAGTCGACTTCTGGCCGCGGCCACAATGAGCAGTTCTTC. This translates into CAISESTSGRGHNEQFF.

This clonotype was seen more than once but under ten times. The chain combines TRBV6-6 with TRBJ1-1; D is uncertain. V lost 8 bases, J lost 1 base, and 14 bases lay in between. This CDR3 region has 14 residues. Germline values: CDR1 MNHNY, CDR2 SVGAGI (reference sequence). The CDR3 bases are TGTGCCAGCGACGAAACCAGCGGGAACACTGAAGCTTTCTTT. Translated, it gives CASDETSGNTEAFF.

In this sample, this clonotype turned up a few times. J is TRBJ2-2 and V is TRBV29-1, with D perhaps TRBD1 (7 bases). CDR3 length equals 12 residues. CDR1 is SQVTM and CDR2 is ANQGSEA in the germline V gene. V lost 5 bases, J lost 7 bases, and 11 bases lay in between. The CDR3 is CSVWGDSGELFF. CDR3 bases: TGCAGCGTTTGGGGGGACAGCGGGGAGCTGTTTTTT.

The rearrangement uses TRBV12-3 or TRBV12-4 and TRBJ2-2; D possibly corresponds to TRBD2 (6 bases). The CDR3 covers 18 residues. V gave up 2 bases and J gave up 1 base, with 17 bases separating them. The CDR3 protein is CASSLRPLGEENTGELFF. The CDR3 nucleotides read TGTGCCAGCAGTTTACGACCCTTGGGGGAGGAGAACACCGGGGAGCTGTTTTTT.

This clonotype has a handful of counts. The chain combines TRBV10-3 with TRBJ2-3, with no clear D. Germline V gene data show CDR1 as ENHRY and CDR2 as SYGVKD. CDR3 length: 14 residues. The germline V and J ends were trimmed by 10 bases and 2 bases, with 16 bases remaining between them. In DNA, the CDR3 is TGTGCCACCAACGTCGGGCCAGACACAGATACGCAGTATTTT. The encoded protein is CATNVGPDTDTQYF.

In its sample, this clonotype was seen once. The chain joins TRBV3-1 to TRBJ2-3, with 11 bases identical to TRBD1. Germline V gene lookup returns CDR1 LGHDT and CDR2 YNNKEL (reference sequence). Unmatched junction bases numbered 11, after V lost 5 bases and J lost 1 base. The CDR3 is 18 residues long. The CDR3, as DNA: TGTGCCAGCAGCTCTGGGGCCGGGACAGGGGGTCGCACAGATACGCAGTATTTT. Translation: CASSSGAGTGGRTDTQYF.

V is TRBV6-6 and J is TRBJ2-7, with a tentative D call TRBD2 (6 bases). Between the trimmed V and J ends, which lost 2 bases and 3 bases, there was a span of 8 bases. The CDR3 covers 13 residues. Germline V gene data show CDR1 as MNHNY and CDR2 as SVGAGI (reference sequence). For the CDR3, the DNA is TGTGCCAGCAGTTACGGGGACTTCTACGAGCAGTACTTC. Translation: CASSYGDFYEQYF.

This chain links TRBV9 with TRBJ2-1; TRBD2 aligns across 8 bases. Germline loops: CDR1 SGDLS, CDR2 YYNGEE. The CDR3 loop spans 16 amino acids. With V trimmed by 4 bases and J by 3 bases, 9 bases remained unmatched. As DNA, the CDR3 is TGTGCCAGCAGCCCCGTGGCTAGCGGGTACTACAATGAGCAGTTCTTC. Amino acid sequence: CASSPVASGYYNEQFF. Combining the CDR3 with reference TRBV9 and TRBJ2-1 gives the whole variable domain DSGVTQTPKHLITATGQRVTLRCSPRSGDLSVYWYQQSLDQGLQFLIQYYNGEERAKGNILERFSAQQFPDLHSELNLSSLELGDSALYFCASSPVASGYYNEQFFGPGTRLTVL.

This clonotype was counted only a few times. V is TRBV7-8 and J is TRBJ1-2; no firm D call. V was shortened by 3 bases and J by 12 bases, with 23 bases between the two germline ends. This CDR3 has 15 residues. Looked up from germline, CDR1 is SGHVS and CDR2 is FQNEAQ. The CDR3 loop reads CASSLLSRFPFPNTF. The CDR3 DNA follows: TGTGCCAGCAGCTTGTTAAGCAGGTTTCCTTTTCCGAACACCTTC. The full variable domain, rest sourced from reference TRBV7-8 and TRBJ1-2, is GAGVSQSPRYKVAKRGQDVALRCDPISGHVSLFWYQQALGQGPEFLTYFQNEAQLDKSGLPSDRFFAERPEGSVSTLKIQRTQQEDSAVYLCASSLLSRFPFPNTFGSGTRLTVV.

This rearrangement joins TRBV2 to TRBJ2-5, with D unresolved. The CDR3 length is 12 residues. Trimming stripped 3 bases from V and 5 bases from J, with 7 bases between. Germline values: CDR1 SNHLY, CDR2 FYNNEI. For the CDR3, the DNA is TGTGCCAGCAGTGAGATGATGGAGACCCAGTACTTC. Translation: CASSEMMETQYF.

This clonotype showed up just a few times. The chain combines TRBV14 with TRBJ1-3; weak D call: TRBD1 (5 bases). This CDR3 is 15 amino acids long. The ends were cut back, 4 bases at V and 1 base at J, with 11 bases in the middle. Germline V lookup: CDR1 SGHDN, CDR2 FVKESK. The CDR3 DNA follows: TGTGCCAGCAGCCTTCAGGGACTGTCTGGAAACACCATATATTTT. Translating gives CASSLQGLSGNTIYF.

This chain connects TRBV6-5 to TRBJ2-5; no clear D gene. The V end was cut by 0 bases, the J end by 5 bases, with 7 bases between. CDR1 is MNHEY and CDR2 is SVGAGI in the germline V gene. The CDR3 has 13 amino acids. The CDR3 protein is CASSYSLSETQYF. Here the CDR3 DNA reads TGTGCCAGCAGTTACTCGCTGTCGGAGACCCAGTACTTC.

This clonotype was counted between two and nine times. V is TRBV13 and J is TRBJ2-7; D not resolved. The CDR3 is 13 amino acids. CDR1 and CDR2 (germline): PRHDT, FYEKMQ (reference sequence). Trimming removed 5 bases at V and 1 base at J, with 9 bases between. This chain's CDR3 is CASSRTISYEQYF. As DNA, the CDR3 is TGTGCCAGCAGCCGGACGATTTCCTACGAGCAGTACTTC.

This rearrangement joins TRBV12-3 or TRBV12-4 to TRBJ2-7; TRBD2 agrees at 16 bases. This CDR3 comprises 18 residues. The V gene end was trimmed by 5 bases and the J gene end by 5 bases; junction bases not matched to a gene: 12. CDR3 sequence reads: CASSRTGTSGREGHEQYF. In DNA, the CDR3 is TGTGCCAGCAGTCGGACCGGGACTAGCGGGAGGGAGGGCCACGAGCAGTACTTC.

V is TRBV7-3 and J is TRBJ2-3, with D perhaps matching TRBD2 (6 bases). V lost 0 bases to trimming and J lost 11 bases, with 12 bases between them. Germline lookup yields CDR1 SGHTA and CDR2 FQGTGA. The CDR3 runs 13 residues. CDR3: CASSLTWRDLQYF. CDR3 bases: TGTGCCAGCAGCTTAACGTGGCGGGATTTGCAGTATTTT.

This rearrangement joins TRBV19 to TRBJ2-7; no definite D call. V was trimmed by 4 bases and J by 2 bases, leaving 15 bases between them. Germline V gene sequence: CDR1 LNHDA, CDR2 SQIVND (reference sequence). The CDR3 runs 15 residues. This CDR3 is CASSNTGLGTYEQYF. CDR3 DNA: TGTGCCAGTAGTAATACCGGATTGGGAACCTACGAGCAGTACTTC.

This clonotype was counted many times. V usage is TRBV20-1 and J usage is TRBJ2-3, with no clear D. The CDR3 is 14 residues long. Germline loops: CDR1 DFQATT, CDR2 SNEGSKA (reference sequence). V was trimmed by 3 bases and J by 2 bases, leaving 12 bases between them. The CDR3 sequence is CSASSSLDTDTQYF. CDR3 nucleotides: TGCAGTGCTAGCTCATCGCTGGACACAGATACGCAGTATTTT.

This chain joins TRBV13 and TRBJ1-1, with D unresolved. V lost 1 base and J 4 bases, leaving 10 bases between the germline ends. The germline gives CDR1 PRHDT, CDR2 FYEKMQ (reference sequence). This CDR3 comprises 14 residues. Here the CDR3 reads CASSLAGPGTEAFF. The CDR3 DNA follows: TGTGCCAGCAGCTTAGCCGGACCCGGCACTGAAGCTTTCTTT.